The clone carrying this TCR beta chain was detected many times. What it recognizes is unknown. The sample belongs to a study of T cells after yellow fever vaccination. Study-level results: Abundant clonotypes (contaminants from the bulk population) could be present in FACS-sorted repertoires. Overall, a small share of clonotypes was seen in both CD4 and CD8 compartments. A large majority of primary-vaccination clones showed up again after the booster (about 97% CD4, 88% CD8).

CDR3 length: 14 amino acids. Germline V CDR1 and CDR2: MNHEY, SVGAGI. J was trimmed by 4 bases and V by 1 base; bases with no gene match: 3. As TCR cDNA was made by 5'RACE template switching, a universal primer site and UMIs were added. TCRdb reanalysed the 5' RACE reads using MiXCR and keeps one entry per CDR3 protein. The sample has roughly 120,000 distinct CDR3 sequences, about 7% seen once. V and J are TRBV6-5 and TRBJ2-7, with 8 bases identical to TRBD1. The receptor's source is a man between 18 and 35 years old who received the YFV17D yellow fever vaccine. Here the sequenced sample was CD4+ T cells sorted from PBMCs, taken around 45 days after the first yellow fever vaccination. The CDR3 loop reads CASSYYRGAYEQYF. The CDR3 nucleotides read TGTGCCAGCAGTTACTACAGGGGGGCGTACGAGCAGTACTTC.